This T cell receptor (beta chain) emerged from a study of Ad26.COV2.S vaccination and SARS-CoV-2 variants. Study background: Ad26.COV2.S given intramuscularly, once or twice 56 days apart.

General observations from the study: While placebo recipients had lower spike-specific TCR breadth, vaccine recipients had more. Quantification of TCR breadth and depth may have yielded underestimates of total T cell responses.

Losses at the gene ends were 3 bases for V and 7 bases for J; bases not matched to a gene: 13. Germline lookup yields CDR1 KGHSH and CDR2 LQKENI. There are 19 residues in the CDR3. As to treatment: 15 to 20 received Ad26.COV2.S at low or high dose, single or two shots; 5 received placebo; per-sample allocation not given. Sampling happened 63 days after the first vaccine or placebo injection. Adults aged 18-55 years in Boston included the donor. With respect to this clone: Its antigen is unidentified.

Clones were read by immunoSEQ multiplex PCR, and TCRdb kept only the in-frame ones, dropping some. The data contain about 350,000 clones, around 84% of them singletons. The sequence came from a person between 18 and 65 years old who received the Ad26.COV2.S COVID-19 vaccine or a placebo. The specimen comprised peripheral blood, sampled in a trial of Ad26.COV2.S vaccine versus placebo. The chain employs TRBV18 and TRBJ1-6, with 12 nucleotides matching TRBD1. The CDR3 bases are TGTGCCAGCTCACCTAACTCCGGGACAGGGGGCGCAGAGAATTCACCCCTCCACTTT. This encodes CASSPNSGTGGAENSPLHF.